What follows are 12 T cell receptor beta chains derived from one specimen sequenced in a study of blood T cell repertoires in COVID-19. The assay was immunoSEQ multiplex PCR, and TCRdb's table has in-frame clones only and misses some. The sample records 190,000 or so clones, 75% to 85% being singletons. Sequences were obtained from PBMCs or T cells enriched from blood (not recorded which). These receptors came from a man in his forties or fifties who had recovered from COVID-19.

The rearrangement uses TRBV6-5 and TRBJ1-5; a possible D gene is TRBD1 (5 bases). V lost 6 bases and J lost 4, with 16 bases in between. The CDR3 spans 15 residues. The germline gives CDR1 MNHEY, CDR2 SVGAGI. CDR3 in amino acids: CASSGQQGMNQPQHF. The DNA of the CDR3 is TGTGCCAGCAGCGGGCAGCAGGGCATGAATCAGCCCCAGCATTTT.

This chain uses TRBV7-6 with TRBJ1-3; 9 nucleotides match TRBD1. V shed 4 bases and J 4 bases; nucleotides not matched to a gene: 5. The CDR3 has 15 residues. In germline, CDR1 is SGHVS, CDR2 FNYEAQ. CDR3 nucleotides: TGTGCCAGCAGCTCCGGACAGGGGAGAGGAAACACCATATATTTT. Protein: CASSSGQGRGNTIYF. The entire variable domain, with the rest obtained from reference TRBV7-6 and TRBJ1-3, is as follows: GAGVSQSPRYKVTKRGQDVALRCDPISGHVSLYWYRQALGQGPEFLTYFNYEAQQDKSGLPNDRFSAERPEGSISTLTIQRTEQRDSAMYRCASSSGQGRGNTIYFGEGSWLTVV.

This clone was seen once. The chain couples TRBV12-5 to TRBJ2-1, with 8 bases identical to TRBD2. Per the germline V gene, CDR1 is LGHNT and CDR2 is FRNRAP. V gave up 0 bases and J gave up 2 bases; unmatched junction bases: 6. CDR3 size: 17 residues. The CDR3 nucleotides read TGTGCTAGTGGTTTGGTATCAGGTAGCGGGGCCTACAATGAGCAGTTCTTC. Its translation: CASGLVSGSGAYNEQFF.

The chain links TRBV4-3 to TRBJ2-4; TRBD1 might be the D (6 bases). Germline lookup yields CDR1 LGHNA and CDR2 YSLEER. V lost 2 bases and J 8 bases, leaving 13 bases between the germline ends. CDR3 length: 14 residues. The CDR3 nucleotides are TGCGCCAGCAGCCAAATCGACAGGAGTGACATTCAGTACTTC. It translates to CASSQIDRSDIQYF.

This clone showed up just a few times. The V and J genes are TRBV5-8 and TRBJ1-5, with 7 bases matching TRBD1. The CDR3 is 14 amino acids. The germline gives CDR1 SGHTS, CDR2 YDEGEE. V was pared by 4 bases and J by 6 bases, with 7 bases of the junction left unmatched. CDR3 coding DNA: TGTGCCAGCAGCCAGACAGGGATGACTCAGCCCCAGCATTTT. Translation gives CASSQTGMTQPQHF.

This clone has just a few counts. This chain uses TRBV28 with TRBJ2-2, with D perhaps TRBD1 (6 bases). The V end was cut by 5 bases, the J end by 3 bases, with 10 bases between. The CDR3 contains 14 residues. Germline V gene sequence: CDR1 MDHEN, CDR2 SYDVKM. The CDR3 spells CASSQGWDTGELFF. The CDR3 DNA reads TGTGCCAGCAGTCAGGGGTGGGACACCGGGGAGCTGTTTTTT.

The genes are TRBV7-2 and TRBJ2-1; D is uncertain. The CDR3 is 11 amino acids. The V gene lost 3 bases and the J gene lost 7 bases, with 4 bases spanning the gap. Germline V gene sequence: CDR1 SGHTA, CDR2 FQGNSA. The CDR3 nucleotides read TGTGCCAGCAGCTTCCTTAATGAGCAGTTCTTC. Amino acid sequence: CASSFLNEQFF.

This rearrangement joins TRBV4-3 to TRBJ2-5; D is unresolved. Trimming shortened V by 0 bases and J by 2 bases, and 7 bases separated the two germline ends. The CDR3 totals 14 residues. CDR1 is LGHNA and CDR2 is YSLEER in the germline V gene. The CDR3: CASSQDALQETQYF. Here the CDR3 DNA reads TGCGCCAGCAGCCAAGATGCCCTACAAGAGACCCAGTACTTC.

The genes are TRBV24-1 and TRBJ1-4; D may be TRBD1 (5 bases). V was shortened by 4 bases and J by 8 bases, with 13 bases between the two germline ends. Germline V gene sequence: CDR1 KGHDR, CDR2 SFDVKD. This CDR3 comprises 14 residues. Written as DNA, the CDR3 is TGTGCCACCAGTGACAGGACAACTGGCGAAAAACTGTTTTTT. Encoded protein: CATSDRTTGEKLFF.

Only one count was recorded for this clone. The chain couples TRBV29-1 to TRBJ1-5; perhaps TRBD1 as D (5 bases). V lost 4 bases and J 4 bases, leaving 11 bases between the germline ends. The germline V gene encodes CDR1 SQVTM and CDR2 ANQGSEA. The CDR3 consists of 13 residues. Here the CDR3 reads CSVGGVGNQPQHF. The CDR3 region has the DNA TGCAGCGTTGGGGGCGTAGGGAATCAGCCCCAGCATTTT.

The chain combines TRBV28 with TRBJ1-5, with D possibly matching TRBD1 (6 bases). The V end was cut by 8 bases, the J end by 1 base, with 12 bases between. The CDR3 length is 14 residues. Germline loops: CDR1 MDHEN, CDR2 SYDVKM. CDR3 sequence reads: CASDGGQSNQPQHF. Written as DNA, the CDR3 is TGTGCCAGCGACGGGGGGCAGAGCAATCAGCCCCAGCATTTT.

This clone was observed once. This chain links TRBV27 with TRBJ2-7, with TRBD2 as a possible D gene (8 bases). The length of the CDR3 is 22 residues. V was shortened by 5 bases and J by 1 base, with 36 bases between the two germline ends. Looked up from germline, CDR1 is MNHEY and CDR2 is SMNVEV (reference sequence). In DNA, the CDR3 is TGTGCCAGCAGTCTCCCTTCGACAGGGTGCGCACTAGCGGCTCCTGGGTCCTACGAGCAGTACGTC. Its translation: CASSLPSTGCALAAPGSYEQYV.